This TCR beta chain appears in the sequencing data of a study of cytomegalovirus exposure and HLA in healthy donors. About this clone itself: Its antigen is not known.

This CDR3 comprises 15 residues. The germline V gene has CDR1 MDHEN and CDR2 SYDVKM. The junction had 9 bases not matched to a gene; V was cut back by 2 bases and J by 9 bases. General study points: Accurate HLA-A and HLA-B prediction from TCR beta sequences was reported for most subjects.

Amplification used 60 Vbeta primers and 13 Jbeta primers. The protocol was immunoSEQ multiplex PCR, while the TCRdb copy is restricted to in-frame clones and leaves out a portion. The table includes about 110,000 clones, approximately 76% detected once. The sequence came from a man in his forties in good health and CMV-seronegative. The sample consisted of PBMCs. The chain employs TRBV28 and TRBJ1-5; 8 bases line up with TRBD1. The CDR3 DNA reads TGTGCCAGCAGTTTAAGCGACAGGGGAGGGGGGCCCCAGCATTTT. It encodes CASSLSDRGGGPQHF.